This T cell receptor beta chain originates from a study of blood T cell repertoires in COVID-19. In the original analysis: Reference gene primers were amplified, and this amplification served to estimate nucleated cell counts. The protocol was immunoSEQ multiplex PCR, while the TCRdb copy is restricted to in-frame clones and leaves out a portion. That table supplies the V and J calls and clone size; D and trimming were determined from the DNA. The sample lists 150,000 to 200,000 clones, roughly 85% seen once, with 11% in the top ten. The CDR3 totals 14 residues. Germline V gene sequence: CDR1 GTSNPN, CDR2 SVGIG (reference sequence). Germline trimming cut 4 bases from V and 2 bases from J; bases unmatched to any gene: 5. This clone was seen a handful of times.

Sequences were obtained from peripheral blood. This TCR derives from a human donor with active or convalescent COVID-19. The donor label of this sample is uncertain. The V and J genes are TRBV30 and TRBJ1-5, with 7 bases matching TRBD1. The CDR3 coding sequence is TGTGCCTGGACACAGGGGTCAGGCAATCAGCCCCAGCATTTT. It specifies CAWTQGSGNQPQHF.